Each of the 10 T cell receptor beta chains below was sequenced from the same sample in a study of T cell repertoires in cytomegalovirus infection. MiXCR was run by TCRdb on the reads, yielding one entry per CDR3 protein. The table shows about 320,000 distinct CDR3 sequences, with more than 8% occurring only once. Sequenced input: PBMCs. Receptors were obtained from a human donor in good health (CMV status not recorded). Some clones in this sample may be carry-over from other donors' samples.

Many counts were recorded for this clonotype. The V gene is TRBV7-2, the J gene TRBJ2-7, with 11 bases lining up with TRBD1. Germline CDR1 SGHTA, CDR2 FQGNSA. The CDR3 has 14 amino acids. J lost 5 bases, V lost 5 bases, and 5 bases had no gene match. Here the CDR3 DNA reads TGTGCCAGCAGCCGGACAGGGGGCTTTAACGAGCAGTACTTC. This codes for CASSRTGGFNEQYF.

This clonotype was counted many times. V and J are TRBV25-1 and TRBJ1-4, with TRBD1 as a possible D gene (5 bases). The CDR3 length is 16 residues. Trimming shortened V by 2 bases and J by 3 bases, and 13 bases separated the two germline ends. The V gene's germline CDR1 is MGHDK and CDR2 SYGVNS. As DNA, the CDR3 is TGTGCCAGCAGTGAAGACAGTGTAATTTCTAATGAAAAACTGTTTTTT. Encoded protein: CASSEDSVISNEKLFF.

This clonotype turned up a few times. The J gene is TRBJ1-1, the V gene TRBV20-1, with D maybe TRBD1 (6 bases). Germline V CDR1 and CDR2: DFQATT, SNEGSKA (reference sequence). V was clipped by 4 bases and J by 1 base, with 13 bases between them. CDR3 length: 14 residues. In nucleotides, the CDR3 is TGCAGTGCTAAGCGGGGGCAGGGGAACACTGAAGCTTTCTTT. Protein sequence: CSAKRGQGNTEAFF.

This clonotype appeared many times. The J gene is TRBJ1-6, the V gene TRBV7-2; 8 nucleotides agree with TRBD1. Trimming cost V 2 bases and J 0 bases; bases outside gene matches: 3. CDR3 length: 17 amino acids. CDR1 SGHTA and CDR2 FQGNSA come from the germline V gene. The DNA for the CDR3 is TGTGCCAGCAGCTTAAGGGACAGGAGCTCCTATAATTCACCCCTCCACTTT. Encoded protein: CASSLRDRSSYNSPLHF. Combining the CDR3 with reference TRBV7-2 and TRBJ1-6 gives the whole variable domain GAGVSQSPSNKVTEKGKDVELRCDPISGHTALYWYRQSLGQGLEFLIYFQGNSAPDKSGLPSDRFSAERTGGSVSTLTIQRTQQEDSAVYLCASSLRDRSSYNSPLHFGNGTRLTVT.

In this sample, this clonotype turned up many times. J is TRBJ2-2 and V is TRBV7-2, with a tentative D call TRBD2 (5 bases). V was shortened by 4 bases and J by 4 bases, with 19 bases between the two germline ends. The germline CDR1 and CDR2 sequences are SGHTA and FQGNSA. The CDR3 covers 17 residues. DNA for the CDR3: TGTGCCAGCAGCTCCGGGATCGACCATCTCTCCACCGGGGAGCTGTTTTTT. Translation: CASSSGIDHLSTGELFF.

The table lists this clonotype with a few counts. CDR3 amino acids: CASSLFDSRNTEAFF. Written as DNA, the CDR3 is TGTGCCAGCAGCTTATTCGACAGTAGGAACACTGAAGCTTTCTTT. This chain connects TRBV7-9 to TRBJ1-1; TRBD1 might be the D (5 bases). Per the germline V gene, CDR1 is SEHNR and CDR2 is FQNEAQ (reference sequence). The CDR3 covers 15 residues. The V end lost 2 bases, the J end lost 1 base, and 11 bases lay between the germline ends.

This clonotype was recorded at least ten times. The rearrangement joins TRBV7-2 to TRBJ2-5, with D maybe TRBD2 (5 bases). The germline gives CDR1 SGHTA, CDR2 FQGNSA. The germline V and J ends were trimmed by 5 bases and 5 bases, with 15 bases remaining between them. The CDR3 loop spans 14 amino acids. Here the CDR3 DNA reads TGTGCCAGCAGCCTGCTAGCTTATCGGGAGACCCAGTACTTC. Translation: CASSLLAYRETQYF.

This clonotype was seen a handful of times. The chain carries TRBV9 and TRBJ1-1; D is ambiguous. The V gene's germline CDR1 is SGDLS and CDR2 YYNGEE. With 2 bases removed from V and 2 bases from J, the gap between germline ends came to 13 bases. This CDR3 has 15 amino acids. CDR3 protein: CASSVFVGSNTEAFF. DNA for the CDR3: TGTGCCAGCAGCGTCTTCGTCGGGTCCAACACTGAAGCTTTCTTT. The variable domain in full, with the rest retrieved from reference TRBV9 and TRBJ1-1, is DSGVTQTPKHLITATGQRVTLRCSPRSGDLSVYWYQQSLDQGLQFLIQYYNGEERAKGNILERFSAQQFPDLHSELNLSSLELGDSALYFCASSVFVGSNTEAFFGQGTRLTVV.

This clonotype appeared many times. The V and J genes are TRBV25-1 and TRBJ2-3; possibly TRBD1 for D (5 bases). V lost 3 bases to trimming and J lost 1 base, with 23 bases between them. CDR3 length equals 19 residues. CDR1 is MGHDK, CDR2 SYGVNS, per germline. The CDR3 loop reads CASSEVGHPGWVGTDTQYF. CDR3 DNA: TGTGCCAGCAGTGAGGTCGGACACCCAGGATGGGTTGGCACAGATACGCAGTATTTT. The whole variable domain, filled in from reference TRBV25-1 and TRBJ2-3, reads EADIYQTPRYLVIGTGKKITLECSQTMGHDKMYWYQQDPGMELHLIHYSYGVNSTEKGDLSSESTVSRIRTEHFPLTLESARPSHTSQYLCASSEVGHPGWVGTDTQYFGPGTRLTVL.

This clonotype showed up many times. The rearrangement joins TRBV7-9 to TRBJ2-6, with D unresolved. Germline CDR1 reads SEHNR; CDR2 reads FQNEAQ (reference sequence). The length of the CDR3 is 15 residues. Trimming left V 4 bases short and J 0 bases short, with 7 bases between. The CDR3: CASSSRSSGANVLTF. The CDR3 DNA sequence: TGTGCCAGCAGCTCTCGGAGCTCTGGGGCCAACGTCCTGACTTTC.